The entry below gives a single TCR beta chain sequence along with its context. Its specificity is unknown. Patients aged 18 to 65 had newly diagnosed hyperthyroidism lasting under 2 months. The investigators amplified TCR beta CDR3 regions from RNA transcripts. First-round RT-PCR with HTBI primers amplified the TCR CDR3 region. TCRdb re-called the multiplex PCR reads with MiXCR, one entry per CDR3 protein. The repertoire includes 350,000 to 400,000 distinct CDR3 sequences, just under 15% of them detected once, and approximately 32% sits in the top ten. This record comes from a study of T cells in Graves' hyperthyroidism and ophthalmopathy. Study-level results: The model predicted ophthalmopathy a median roughly 6.5 months before onset.

This receptor was obtained from a woman aged 30 to 39 with Graves' hyperthyroidism. What was sequenced was blood.

The CDR3 nucleotides are TGCAGTGCTAGAATAGCGGGAGACAATGAGCAGTTCTTC. Amino acid sequence: CSARIAGDNEQFF. The chain employs TRBV20-1 and TRBJ2-1; 9 bases line up with TRBD2. V lost 2 bases to trimming and J lost 5 bases; unmatched junction nucleotides: 1. Per germline, CDR1 DFQATT and CDR2 SNEGSKA (reference sequence). This CDR3 has 13 amino acids.